The TCR beta chain described here comes from a study of cytomegalovirus exposure and HLA in healthy donors. Germline values: CDR1 WSHSY, CDR2 SAAADI. Trimming stripped 6 bases from V and 1 base from J, with 9 bases between. The CDR3 is 13 residues long. In the PCR, 60 Vbeta and 13 Jbeta primers were used. The data were produced by immunoSEQ multiplex PCR, yet TCRdb's version contains in-frame clones alone and is incomplete. The data contain about 200,000 clones, roughly 73% of them singletons. This clone was detected a few times. V gene TRBV10-2 combines with J gene TRBJ1-1; no reliable D call. The receptor was isolated from a woman aged 25 to 39 in good health and CMV-seronegative. What was sequenced was PBMCs. CDR3 in amino acids: CASRNRANTEAFF. The CDR3 DNA reads TGCGCCAGCAGGAACAGAGCGAACACTGAAGCTTTCTTT.